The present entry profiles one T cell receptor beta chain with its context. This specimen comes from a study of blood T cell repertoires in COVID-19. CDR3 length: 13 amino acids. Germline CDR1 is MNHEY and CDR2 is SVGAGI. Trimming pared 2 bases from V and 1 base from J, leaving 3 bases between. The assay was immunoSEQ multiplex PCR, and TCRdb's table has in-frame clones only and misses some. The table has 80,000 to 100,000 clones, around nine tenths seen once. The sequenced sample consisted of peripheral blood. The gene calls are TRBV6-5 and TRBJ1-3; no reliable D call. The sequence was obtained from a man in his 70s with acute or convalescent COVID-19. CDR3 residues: CASSYQSGNTIYF. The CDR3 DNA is TGTGCCAGCAGTTACCAGTCTGGAAACACCATATATTTT.